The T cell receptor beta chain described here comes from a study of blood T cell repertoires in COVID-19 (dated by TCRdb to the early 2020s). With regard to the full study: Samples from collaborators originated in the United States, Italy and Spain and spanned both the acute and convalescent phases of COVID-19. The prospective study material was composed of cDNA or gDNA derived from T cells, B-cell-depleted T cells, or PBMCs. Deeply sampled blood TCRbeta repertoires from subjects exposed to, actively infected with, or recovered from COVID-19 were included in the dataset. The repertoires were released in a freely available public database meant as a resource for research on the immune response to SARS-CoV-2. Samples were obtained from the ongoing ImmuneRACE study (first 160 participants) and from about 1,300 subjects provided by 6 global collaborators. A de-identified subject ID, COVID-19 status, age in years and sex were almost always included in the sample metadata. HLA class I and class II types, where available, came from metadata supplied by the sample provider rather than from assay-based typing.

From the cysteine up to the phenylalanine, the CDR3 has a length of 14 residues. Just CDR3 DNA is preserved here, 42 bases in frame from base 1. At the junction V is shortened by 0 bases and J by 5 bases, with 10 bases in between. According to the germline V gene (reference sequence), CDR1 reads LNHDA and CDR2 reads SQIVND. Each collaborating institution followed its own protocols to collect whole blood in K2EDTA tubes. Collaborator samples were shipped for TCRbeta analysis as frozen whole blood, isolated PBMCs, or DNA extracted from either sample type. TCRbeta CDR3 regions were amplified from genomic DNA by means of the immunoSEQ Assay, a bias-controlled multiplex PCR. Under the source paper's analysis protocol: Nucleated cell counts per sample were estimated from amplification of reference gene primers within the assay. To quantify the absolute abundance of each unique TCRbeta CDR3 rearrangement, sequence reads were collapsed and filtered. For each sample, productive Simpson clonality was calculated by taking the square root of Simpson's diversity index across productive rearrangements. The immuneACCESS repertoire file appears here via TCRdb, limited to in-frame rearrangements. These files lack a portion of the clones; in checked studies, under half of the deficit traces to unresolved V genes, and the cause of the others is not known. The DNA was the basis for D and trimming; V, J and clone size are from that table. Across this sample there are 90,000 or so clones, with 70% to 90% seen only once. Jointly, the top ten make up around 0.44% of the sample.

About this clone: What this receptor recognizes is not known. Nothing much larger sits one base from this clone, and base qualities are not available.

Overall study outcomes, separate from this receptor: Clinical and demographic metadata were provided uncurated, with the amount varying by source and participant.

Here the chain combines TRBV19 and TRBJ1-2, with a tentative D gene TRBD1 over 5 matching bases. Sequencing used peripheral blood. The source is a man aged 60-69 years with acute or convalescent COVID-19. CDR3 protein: CASSIDPRQYGYTF. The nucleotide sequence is TGTGCCAGTAGTATAGATCCCCGACAGTATGGCTACACCTTC.